This note documents a single T cell receptor beta chain sequence. This sample is part of a study of CD8 T cells in Susac syndrome. From blood CD8+ and CD4+ T cells, TCR beta sequences were generated. Negative isolation was used for CD8+ and CD4+ T cells, and FACS enrichment was applied to TEMRA cells. The authors reverse transcribed roughly 0.5 to 1 ug RNA with random hexamers. From the immunoSEQ multiplex PCR reads, TCRdb called clonotypes with MiXCR, one entry per CDR3 protein. The sample comprises some 250,000 distinct CDR3 sequences, roughly 95% of which are singletons, and approximately 0.1% rests with the top ten. CDR1 is MNHEY, CDR2 SMNVEV, per germline (reference sequence). The CDR3 contains 14 residues. V shed 5 bases and J shed 2 bases, with 12 bases lying between them.

Material: CD4+ T cells from PBMCs. This sequence was found in a human donor with Susac syndrome. This chain joins TRBV27 and TRBJ2-5; D remains unclear. CDR3 sequence (DNA): TGTGCCAGCAGTACACGACACGGACAAGAGACCCAGTACTTC. It is translated as CASSTRHGQETQYF.